The sequence of this T cell receptor beta chain was determined in a study of response to subunit inactivated influenza vaccine. Overall study findings and caveats: Each seasonal flu vaccination may recruit only limited new T cells, authors suggested.

The V and J ends lost 8 bases and 2 bases, in that order; junction bases with no gene match: 13. CDR1 is KGHSH and CDR2 is LQKENI in the germline V gene. The CDR3 is made up of 16 amino acids. TCRdb redid the calling of the RT-PCR reads with MiXCR, one entry per CDR3 protein. In the table there are over 800,000 distinct CDR3 sequences, approximately 21% of which are singletons. This clonotype was recorded a few times. Antigen: not known. The chain is built from TRBV18 and TRBJ1-1; 8 nucleotides line up with TRBD1. The sample was PBMCs from blood, taken roughly 5 days after vaccination. This clonotype originated in a man in his fifties or sixties who received an inactivated influenza vaccine. The CDR3 region is CASHDRDRTVNTEAFF. In DNA, the CDR3 is TGTGCCAGCCACGACCGGGACAGGACCGTTAACACTGAAGCTTTCTTT.